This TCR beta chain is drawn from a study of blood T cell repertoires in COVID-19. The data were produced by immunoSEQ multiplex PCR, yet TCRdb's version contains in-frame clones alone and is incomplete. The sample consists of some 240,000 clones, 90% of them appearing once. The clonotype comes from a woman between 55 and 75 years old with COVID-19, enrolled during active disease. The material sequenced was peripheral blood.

The CDR3 region is CASSSPVAGASNYGYTF. The CDR3 bases are TGTGCCAGCAGCTCTCCTGTCGCGGGGGCGTCGAACTATGGCTACACCTTC. The chain couples TRBV7-2 to TRBJ1-2; D possibly corresponds to TRBD1 (6 bases). The CDR3 extends over 17 amino acids. V shed 4 bases and J shed 2 bases, with 20 bases lying between them. The germline CDR1 and CDR2 sequences are SGHTA and FQGNSA.